The clone carrying this TCR beta chain was recorded at least ten times. Antigen specificity is unknown. The CDR3 has 13 amino acids. V gave up 3 bases and J gave up 5 bases, with 8 bases separating them. The sample belongs to a study of T cells in Graves' hyperthyroidism and ophthalmopathy. As for the study in general: Any treatment followed the collection of peripheral blood at initial diagnosis. The study's findings and limits: Appearing also in blood were most of the thyroid clonotypes expanded above 0.001.

There were TCR beta CDR3 regions amplified from RNA transcripts. The HTBI set primed first-round TCR CDR3 RT-PCR. TCRdb redid the calling of the multiplex PCR reads with MiXCR, one entry per CDR3 protein. The sample contains more than 450,000 distinct CDR3 sequences, 20% of which appear only once. Not enrolled were patients with uncontrolled infection, other autoimmune disease, pregnancy or lactation. The specimen sequenced was blood. The clonotype was recovered from a man between 35 and 55 years old with Graves' ophthalmopathy. V gene TRBV12-3 or TRBV12-4 combines with J gene TRBJ2-1; D perhaps matches TRBD2 (5 bases). Here the CDR3 DNA reads TGTGCCAGCAGTTTGAGGGCTGACAATGAGCAGTTCTTC. It is translated as CASSLRADNEQFF.